This entry lists 18 T cell receptor beta chains sequenced from one sample in a study of blood T cell repertoires in COVID-19. Profiled with immunoSEQ multiplex PCR; TCRdb holds only in-frame clones, not every one. Of about 97,000 clones in the sample, 70% to 90% were seen once. The sequencing input was peripheral blood. Receptors originate from a man aged 50-60 years with COVID-19, enrolled during active disease.

This clone was picked up a small number of times. The chain uses TRBV27 and TRBJ1-5, with D hard to call. The CDR3 is 15 amino acids. Trimming removed 0 bases from V and 2 bases from J, with 8 bases in between. Germline values: CDR1 MNHEY, CDR2 SMNVEV (reference sequence). The DNA for the CDR3 is TGTGCCAGCAGTTTATCGACTGGAGGCAATCAGCCCCAGCATTTT. Its protein is CASSLSTGGNQPQHF.

The V gene is TRBV15, the J gene TRBJ2-2, with D tentatively TRBD2 (6 bases). This CDR3 has 16 amino acids. Germline lookup yields CDR1 LNHNV and CDR2 YYDKDF (reference sequence). Trimming removed 0 bases from V and 2 bases from J, with 10 bases in between. CDR3: CATSREGGPNTGELFF. The CDR3 region has the DNA TGTGCCACCAGCAGAGAGGGGGGACCCAACACCGGGGAGCTGTTTTTT.

This clone was counted between two and nine times. CDR3 in amino acids: CASTPYSSYNSPLHF. The CDR3 nucleotides read TGTGCCAGCACGCCCTACAGCTCCTATAATTCACCCCTCCACTTT. The chain combines TRBV27 with TRBJ1-6; no definite D call. V dropped 7 bases and J dropped 0 bases, with 10 bases sitting between them. The germline gives CDR1 MNHEY, CDR2 SMNVEV (reference sequence). The CDR3 totals 15 residues.

V and J are TRBV19 and TRBJ2-1, with a tentative D call TRBD2 (6 bases). The germline V gene has CDR1 LNHDA and CDR2 SQIVND (reference sequence). Trimming removed 4 bases at V and 10 bases at J, with 14 bases between. The CDR3 runs to 13 residues. The CDR3 spells CASSNGFRGEQFF. In nucleotides, the CDR3 is TGTGCCAGTAGTAACGGCTTCCGGGGGGAGCAGTTCTTC.

The V and J genes are TRBV5-8 and TRBJ1-1; 8 bases agree with TRBD1. The CDR3 length is 15 residues. Germline CDR1 reads SGHTS; CDR2 reads YDEGEE. With 7 bases clipped from V and 2 bases from J, the junction kept 10 bases outside the gene matches. The CDR3 protein is CASAKNRGGNTEAFF. For the CDR3, the DNA is TGTGCCAGCGCTAAGAACAGGGGGGGAAACACTGAAGCTTTCTTT.

The chain carries TRBV30 and TRBJ1-6, with D maybe TRBD1 (5 bases). V lost 3 bases to trimming and J lost 11 bases, with 17 bases between them. CDR3 size: 14 residues. Germline values: CDR1 GTSNPN, CDR2 SVGIG (reference sequence). DNA of the CDR3: TGTGCCTGGAGATTAACCAGGGAATCCACACCCCTCCACTTT. This encodes CAWRLTRESTPLHF.

Concerning this clone itself: The same CDR3 also results from other DNA sequences found in this sample. The chain combines TRBV9 with TRBJ2-1; possibly TRBD2 for D (6 bases). Germline lookup yields CDR1 SGDLS and CDR2 YYNGEE. The CDR3 length is 15 residues. Deletions cut 0 bases from V and 3 bases from J, with 10 bases between. CDR3 loop: CASSVAGSGYNEQFF. The DNA for the CDR3 is TGTGCCAGCAGCGTAGCCGGTAGCGGCTACAATGAGCAGTTCTTC.

The gene calls are TRBV5-5 and TRBJ2-3; perhaps TRBD1 as D (5 bases). Germline V lookup: CDR1 SGHKS, CDR2 YYEKEE (reference sequence). V lost 1 base, J lost 4 bases, and 7 bases lay in between. The CDR3 covers 13 residues. The CDR3 reads CASSLIRADTQYF. Here the CDR3 DNA reads TGTGCCAGCAGCTTGATCAGGGCAGATACGCAGTATTTT. Full variable domain (remainder filled in from reference TRBV5-5 and TRBJ2-3): DAGVTQSPTHLIKTRGQQVTLRCSPISGHKSVSWYQQVLGQGPQFIFQYYEKEERGRGNFPDRFSARQFPNYSSELNVNALLLGDSALYLCASSLIRADTQYFGPGTRLTVL.

This chain joins TRBV6-7 and TRBJ1-2, with 8 bases aligning to TRBD1. TRBV6-7 is placed among ORFs of uncertain function. Trimming took 0 bases from V and 0 from J; bases not matched to a gene: 6. The CDR3 is 17 residues long. The CDR3 DNA reads TGTGCCAGCAGTTACTCCCGACAGGGGCCAGCTAACTATGGCTACACCTTC. This codes for CASSYSRQGPANYGYTF.

The genes are TRBV28 and TRBJ1-5; D is possibly TRBD1 (6 bases). This CDR3 comprises 15 residues. The V end lost 4 bases, the J end lost 6 bases, and 16 bases lay between the germline ends. From germline, CDR1 is MDHEN and CDR2 SYDVKM. The CDR3 sequence: CASSSRGGGLQPQHF. CDR3 bases: TGTGCCAGCAGTTCCCGGGGAGGGGGACTTCAGCCCCAGCATTTT.

The J gene is TRBJ1-1, the V gene TRBV3-1 (or the pseudogene TRBV3-2); D remains ambiguous. Germline assignment: CDR1 LGHDT and CDR2 YNNKEL (reference sequence). The CDR3 runs 14 residues. V dropped 1 base and J dropped 1 base, with 7 bases sitting between them. In DNA, the CDR3 is TGTGCCAGCAGCCAAGGAGTGAAGAACACTGAAGCTTTCTTT. This sequence encodes CASSQGVKNTEAFF.

This chain connects TRBV10-3 to TRBJ1-1, with D perhaps matching TRBD1 (5 bases). Per the germline V gene, CDR1 is ENHRY and CDR2 is SYGVKD. CDR3 length: 13 amino acids. V was clipped by 3 bases and J by 5 bases, with 10 bases between them. CDR3 loop: CAISDGGRTEAFF. The CDR3 DNA sequence: TGTGCCATCAGTGATGGGGGGAGGACTGAAGCTTTCTTT.

This rearrangement joins TRBV5-5 to TRBJ2-1; TRBD2 agrees at 7 bases. The germline gives CDR1 SGHKS, CDR2 YYEKEE (reference sequence). Trimming at V came to 4 bases and at J to 2 bases, leaving 9 bases not matched to a gene. This CDR3 contains 16 residues. CDR3 protein: CASSLSPSGAYNEQFF. CDR3 coding DNA: TGTGCCAGCAGCCTATCGCCCAGCGGGGCCTACAATGAGCAGTTCTTC.

Only a few counts were recorded for this clone. The chain joins TRBV7-9 to TRBJ1-1, with TRBD1 as a possible D gene (6 bases). V lost 3 bases to trimming and J lost 3 bases, with 8 bases between them. Germline values: CDR1 SEHNR, CDR2 FQNEAQ (reference sequence). The CDR3 loop spans 13 amino acids. The CDR3 DNA reads as TGTGCCAGCAGCTTGGGGACATACACTGAAGCTTTCTTT. Its protein is CASSLGTYTEAFF.

The rearrangement joins TRBV5-1 to TRBJ1-1; D gene ambiguous. The CDR3 loop spans 15 amino acids. CDR1 SGHRS and CDR2 YFSETQ come from the germline V gene. Trimming took 0 bases from V and 4 from J, leaving 13 bases between them. The CDR3 sequence: CASSLAPAVGTEAFF. CDR3 coding DNA: TGCGCCAGCAGCTTGGCCCCCGCGGTGGGCACTGAAGCTTTCTTT.

The CDR3 sequence is CASGDLEAFF. Here the CDR3 DNA reads TGTGCCAGTGGAGACCTTGAAGCTTTCTTT. The chain recombines TRBV19 with TRBJ1-1; no reliable D call. This CDR3 comprises 10 residues. Germline V gene lookup returns CDR1 LNHDA and CDR2 SQIVND (reference sequence). V lost 8 bases, J lost 7 bases, and 8 bases lay in between.

V is TRBV15 and J is TRBJ2-1, with 8 bases matching TRBD2. The CDR3 length is 16 residues. Germline CDR1 and CDR2: LNHNV and YYDKDF (reference sequence). Trimming cost V 6 bases and J 8 bases; bases outside gene matches: 15. The CDR3 DNA reads as TGTGCCACCAGTAAGGGGTGGGCGGGGGGTTTCTATGAGCAGTTCTTC. Encoded protein: CATSKGWAGGFYEQFF.

The J gene is TRBJ2-7, the V gene TRBV6-5, with TRBD1 matching 7 bases. V lost 6 bases, J lost 3 bases, and 11 bases stayed unmatched. Germline values: CDR1 MNHEY, CDR2 SVGAGI. The CDR3 is 15 amino acids. In DNA form, the CDR3 reads TGTGCCAGCAGAAGGGGGCGAGGTCGCCTCTACGAGCAGTACTTC. Protein sequence: CASRRGRGRLYEQYF.